This T cell receptor (beta chain) came from a study of blood T cell repertoires in COVID-19. In the authors' workflow: Estimation of nucleated cell counts relied on the amplification of reference gene primers. Clones were sequenced by immunoSEQ multiplex PCR, and TCRdb holds only the in-frame ones, with some missing. The V and J calls and clone size come from that table; D and trimming were worked out from the DNA. Of 120,000 or so clones in the sample, approximately 85% were seen once. This CDR3 comprises 15 residues. Germline CDR1 is SEHNR and CDR2 is FQNEAQ (reference sequence). Trimming pared 0 bases from V and 1 base from J, leaving 9 bases between.

Sequencing was done on a sample of peripheral blood. This receptor was taken from a young man with COVID-19, enrolled during active disease. The J gene is TRBJ1-1, the V gene TRBV7-9; D is undetermined. CDR3 in amino acids: CASSLATGPNTEAFF. CDR3 DNA sequence: TGTGCCAGCAGCTTAGCTACCGGTCCGAACACTGAAGCTTTCTTT. Drawing the rest from reference TRBV7-9 and TRBJ1-1, the complete variable domain is DTGVSQNPRHKITKRGQNVTFRCDPISEHNRLYWYRQTLGQGPEFLTYFQNEAQLEKSRLLSDRFSAERPKGSFSTLEIQRTEQGDSAMYLCASSLATGPNTEAFFGQGTRLTVV.